This TCR beta chain was documented in a study of T-cell memory formation after mild COVID-19. Germline V CDR1 and CDR2: WSHSY, SAAADI. The CDR3 runs to 15 residues. V was cut by 1 base and J by 6 bases, with 15 bases left in between. This clonotype has a handful of counts. TCRdb used MiXCR to reprocess the 5' RACE reads, holding one entry per CDR3 protein. The table includes roughly 260,000 distinct CDR3 sequences, 16% detected once. The V and J genes are TRBV10-2 and TRBJ1-2, with D possibly being TRBD1 (6 bases). The clonotype originates from a man between 18 and 35 years old who had mild COVID-19 (a few samples of this study predate the infection). Cell type and time point are not known. Sequencing input: PBMCs or a T cell subset sorted from them (not recorded which). CDR3 protein: CASSEWGRGENGYTF. CDR3 nucleotide sequence: TGCGCCAGCAGTGAGTGGGGCAGGGGAGAGAATGGCTACACCTTC.